The clone carrying this TCR beta chain was detected only a few times. No antigen is known for it. Vbeta (60) and Jbeta (13) primers were used in the PCR. The table came from immunoSEQ multiplex PCR; TCRdb's copy has only in-frame clones and leaves some out. The sample includes around 180,000 clones, 80% seen only once; the top ten take about 7%. The sample belongs to a study of cytomegalovirus exposure and HLA in healthy donors. Study-level results: Among TCR sequences, most were rare, though some public TCRs appeared in many donors. In a later analysis, TCR beta V- and J-gene trimming was associated with a missense DCLRE1C variant. Clonal expansion, a later analysis showed, was greater in HLA-associated TCR beta chains than in equally common others.

With 2 bases removed from V and 4 bases from J, the gap between germline ends came to 5 bases. The CDR3 contains 13 residues. Germline-derived CDR1 and CDR2 are MNHEY and SMNVEV (reference sequence). This rearrangement joins TRBV27 to TRBJ2-2; D gene ambiguous. What was sequenced was PBMCs. The TCR originated in a man aged 25 to 40 in good health and CMV-seropositive. The CDR3 loop is CASSLQITGELFF. In nucleotides, the CDR3 is TGTGCCAGCAGTTTACAGATCACCGGGGAGCTGTTTTTT.